A single sample is the source of the 27 T cell receptor beta chains below, sequenced in a study of cytomegalovirus exposure and HLA in healthy donors. Primers for the PCR totalled 60 Vbeta and 13 Jbeta. Measured with immunoSEQ multiplex PCR; TCRdb has only the in-frame clones, and not every one. The sample lists 250,000 to 350,000 clones, over 70% occurring once. The specimen was PBMCs. The receptors here all came from a girl between 2 and 10 years old in good health and CMV-seronegative.

Worth noting for this clone: Its ends do not fully match the called genes, so a read error is possible. The rearrangement joins TRBV7-9 to TRBJ2-7; 8 bases map to TRBD2. Near its end, the DNA agrees better with TRBJ2-1, so the J call may be wrong. CDR1 and CDR2 (germline): SEHNR, FQNEAQ (reference sequence). The CDR3 is made up of 13 amino acids. The chain's CDR3 is CSSSLGTRGEQFF. CDR3 DNA: TGTTCCAGCAGCCTCGGGACTAGGGGCGAGCAGTTCTTC.

The chain joins TRBV5-6 to TRBJ2-5; 12 nucleotides match TRBD2. With the DNA end fitting TRBJ2-7 better, the J assignment may be wrong. CDR3 length equals 16 residues. From germline, CDR1 is SGHDT and CDR2 YYEEEE. Here the CDR3 DNA reads TGTGCCAGCAGCTTGGGACTAGCGGGAGCCCCCTACGAGCAGTACTTC. Translating gives CASSLGLAGAPYEQYF.

This chain uses TRBV9 with TRBJ2-2; D is perhaps TRBD1 (5 bases). Germline-derived CDR1 and CDR2 are SGDLS and YYNGEE. This CDR3 region has 15 residues. Trimming left V 0 bases short and J 1 base short, with 7 bases between. CDR3 amino acids: CASSVGQGNTGELFF. DNA of the CDR3: TGTGCCAGCAGCGTAGGGCAGGGGAACACCGGGGAGCTGTTTTTT.

Only one count was recorded for this clone. This chain uses TRBV18 with TRBJ2-5; D perhaps matches TRBD2 (5 bases). Germline V lookup: CDR1 KGHSH, CDR2 LQKENI. The V end was cut by 2 bases, the J end by 5 bases, with 6 bases between. This CDR3 region has 12 residues. The CDR3 protein is CASSPGSETQYF. CDR3 coding DNA: TGTGCCAGCTCACCAGGGAGCGAGACCCAGTACTTC.

This clone was counted a few times. V is TRBV6-5 and J is TRBJ2-7; weak D call: TRBD1 (6 bases). Germline V CDR1 and CDR2: MNHEY, SVGAGI. V dropped 5 bases and J dropped 0 bases, with 11 bases sitting between them. The CDR3 has 14 amino acids. The CDR3 reads CASSRTVLSYEQYF. DNA of the CDR3: TGTGCCAGCAGTCGGACAGTTCTCTCCTACGAGCAGTACTTC.

This sequence joins TRBV25-1 and TRBJ2-1, with 15 bases lining up with TRBD2. In germline, CDR1 is MGHDK, CDR2 SYGVNS. This CDR3 has 18 residues. Trimming took 2 bases from V and 5 from J; bases not matched to a gene: 7. The CDR3 DNA reads as TGTGCCAGCAGTGAAATGAGGACTAGCGGGAGGGAACACAATGAGCAGTTCTTC. This codes for CASSEMRTSGREHNEQFF.

This clone was seen a few times. V is TRBV18 and J is TRBJ1-1; a possible D gene is TRBD1 (5 bases). Germline V gene data show CDR1 as KGHSH and CDR2 as LQKENI. The CDR3 extends over 13 amino acids. V was shortened by 4 bases and J by 1 base, with 7 bases between the two germline ends. This CDR3 is CASSLTGNTEAFF. CDR3 sequence (DNA): TGTGCCAGCTCACTTACAGGGAACACTGAAGCTTTCTTT.

The chain couples TRBV28 to TRBJ2-4; D is perhaps TRBD2 (6 bases). Trimming cost V 6 bases and J 7 bases, with 13 bases left between them. CDR1 is MDHEN and CDR2 is SYDVKM in the germline V gene. CDR3 length equals 13 residues. The CDR3 here is CASSSEGPNIQYF. The CDR3 region has the DNA TGTGCCAGCAGCTCGGAGGGCCCGAACATTCAGTACTTC.

The chain combines TRBV6-5 with TRBJ2-3; TRBD2 matches 7 bases. The V gene end was trimmed by 6 bases and the J gene end by 2 bases; junction bases not matched to a gene: 8. The CDR3 covers 15 residues. Germline V gene sequence: CDR1 MNHEY, CDR2 SVGAGI. CDR3 sequence reads: CASRLLAEHTDTQYF. The CDR3 coding sequence is TGTGCCAGCAGACTCCTAGCGGAACACACAGATACGCAGTATTTT.

The rearrangement links TRBV5-4 to TRBJ2-5; 7 positions agree with TRBD2. Trimming took 4 bases from V and 3 from J; bases not matched to a gene: 9. Germline V gene data show CDR1 as SGHNT and CDR2 as YYREEE (reference sequence). CDR3 length equals 15 residues. CDR3 bases: TGTGCCAGCAGCCAGAGCGGAGCGGGGAAAGAGACCCAGTACTTC. Encoded protein: CASSQSGAGKETQYF.

This clone has a handful of counts. The V call is TRBV27, the J call TRBJ2-1, with 8 bases fitting TRBD2. CDR1 and CDR2 from the germline V gene are MNHEY and SMNVEV (reference sequence). With 10 bases clipped from V and 7 bases from J, the junction kept 9 bases outside the gene matches. The CDR3 is 13 residues long. CDR3 DNA: TGTGCCACCAGACGGAGCGGGGGTAATGAGCAGTTCTTC. It yields the protein CATRRSGGNEQFF.

The rearrangement joins TRBV27 to TRBJ2-6; D ambiguous. The germline V gene has CDR1 MNHEY and CDR2 SMNVEV (reference sequence). The CDR3 covers 16 residues. The V and J ends lost 2 bases and 0 bases respectively, with 8 bases between them. The CDR3 bases are TGTGCCAGCAGTTTAACTACCTACTCTGGGGCCAACGTCCTGACTTTC. It translates to CASSLTTYSGANVLTF.

This sequence joins TRBV5-6 and TRBJ2-7; D is unclear. The V end was cut by 3 bases, the J end by 1 base, with 14 bases between. Germline loops: CDR1 SGHDT, CDR2 YYEEEE. This CDR3 spans 15 amino acids. CDR3 region: CASSSPQLPSYEQYF. For the CDR3, the DNA is TGTGCCAGCAGCTCACCGCAGTTACCGTCCTACGAGCAGTACTTC.

The chain links TRBV7-2 to TRBJ2-1; no clear D. This CDR3 spans 14 amino acids. The germline V and J ends were trimmed by 1 base and 8 bases, with 12 bases remaining between them. Looked up from germline, CDR1 is SGHTA and CDR2 is FQGNSA. The CDR3 region is CASSLVGPKDEQFF. The CDR3 DNA is TGTGCCAGCAGCTTAGTGGGCCCGAAGGATGAGCAGTTCTTC.

Turning to this clone: Other DNA variants within this sample encode the same CDR3. The rearrangement uses TRBV7-9 and TRBJ1-5; D may be TRBD1 (6 bases). Trimming removed 5 bases from V and 0 bases from J, with 11 bases in between. Germline CDR1 reads SEHNR; CDR2 reads FQNEAQ (reference sequence). The CDR3 length is 15 residues. CDR3 region: CASSLDSYSNQPQHF. The CDR3 coding sequence is TGTGCCAGCAGCCTGGACAGTTATAGCAATCAGCCCCAGCATTTT. The full variable domain, rest sourced from reference TRBV7-9 and TRBJ1-5, is DTGVSQNPRHKITKRGQNVTFRCDPISEHNRLYWYRQTLGQGPEFLTYFQNEAQLEKSRLLSDRFSAERPKGSFSTLEIQRTEQGDSAMYLCASSLDSYSNQPQHFGDGTRLSIL.

The V call is TRBV27, the J call TRBJ2-7; D may be TRBD2 (5 bases). Per germline, CDR1 MNHEY and CDR2 SMNVEV (reference sequence). The CDR3 sequence is 14 residues long. Trimming took 1 base from V and 4 from J, leaving 11 bases between them. The DNA of the CDR3 is TGTGCCAGCAGTTTATGGCAGCGGAGGTACGAGCAGTACTTC. This sequence encodes CASSLWQRRYEQYF.

In this sample, this clone turned up once. This sequence joins TRBV4-1 and TRBJ2-1, with 8 bases that match TRBD2. With 4 bases clipped from V and 4 bases from J, the junction kept 6 bases outside the gene matches. Per the germline V gene, CDR1 is MGHRA and CDR2 is YSYEKL. The CDR3 spans 15 residues. CDR3 DNA sequence: TGCGCCAGCAGCCCTCGGGTAGCGGGGTACAATGAGCAGTTCTTC. Its protein is CASSPRVAGYNEQFF.

V is TRBV11-2 and J is TRBJ2-7; 9 nucleotides agree with TRBD1. The ends lost 8 bases at V and 1 base at J; junction bases unmatched: 3. Germline loops: CDR1 SGHAT, CDR2 FQNNGV. CDR3 length: 13 residues. CDR3 residues: CASRQGESYEQYF. CDR3 nucleotides: TGTGCCAGCCGACAGGGGGAATCCTACGAGCAGTACTTC. Full variable domain (outside the CDR3, taken from reference TRBV11-2 and TRBJ2-7): EAGVAQSPRYKIIEKRQSVAFWCNPISGHATLYWYQQILGQGPKLLIQFQNNGVVDDSQLPKDRFSAERLKGVDSTLKIQPAKLEDSAVYLCASRQGESYEQYFGPGTRLTVT.

CDR3 in amino acids: CASSFLGQGGTDTQYF. CDR3 in DNA: TGTGCCAGCAGTTTTCTGGGACAGGGGGGCACAGATACGCAGTATTTT. The V gene is TRBV27, the J gene TRBJ2-3; 11 bases match TRBD1. This CDR3 has 16 amino acids. V was pared by 3 bases and J by 1 base, with 3 bases of the junction left unmatched. CDR1 is MNHEY and CDR2 is SMNVEV in the germline V gene (reference sequence).

This chain uses TRBV9 with TRBJ2-1; 10 bases agree with TRBD1. This CDR3 is built from 16 residues. V gave up 4 bases and J gave up 4 bases; unmatched junction bases: 8. The germline gives CDR1 SGDLS, CDR2 YYNGEE. CDR3 sequence: CASSSRGGQGYNEQFF. For the CDR3, the DNA is TGTGCCAGCAGCTCCAGGGGGGGACAGGGGTACAATGAGCAGTTCTTC.

The V call is TRBV29-1, the J call TRBJ2-5; unclear D gene. From germline, CDR1 is SQVTM and CDR2 ANQGSEA. Trimming took off 7 bases at V and 0 bases at J, with 9 bases between the two ends. The CDR3 runs to 12 residues. As DNA, the CDR3 is TGCAGCGCCAGTTCGTACCAAGAGACCCAGTACTTC. Translated, it gives CSASSYQETQYF.

The table lists this clone with a count of one. The chain is built from TRBV5-4 and TRBJ2-1, with TRBD1 matching 9 bases. The junction had 10 bases not matched to a gene; V was cut back by 0 bases and J by 9 bases. This CDR3 has 16 residues. Germline lookup yields CDR1 SGHNT and CDR2 YYREEE (reference sequence). CDR3 coding DNA: TGTGCCAGCAGCTTGGGAGGGACAGGGTCGGTGGGTGAGCAGTTCTTC. This translates into CASSLGGTGSVGEQFF.

V is TRBV27 and J is TRBJ1-2; perhaps TRBD1 as D (5 bases). V gave up 8 bases and J gave up 4 bases, with 17 bases separating them. The CDR3 extends over 14 amino acids. Germline CDR1 and CDR2: MNHEY and SMNVEV (reference sequence). The DNA of the CDR3 is TGTGCCAGCCGGCCTCAGGGTGTACTCTATGGCTACACCTTC. Translating gives CASRPQGVLYGYTF.

The V call is TRBV5-1, the J call TRBJ2-2; 9 positions match TRBD1. The junction had 6 bases not matched to a gene; V was cut back by 0 bases and J by 6 bases. The CDR3 has 16 amino acids. Germline CDR1 SGHRS, CDR2 YFSETQ. CDR3 DNA sequence: TGCGCCAGCAGCTTGGGGAACACAGGGGGCGCCGGGGAGCTGTTTTTT. Translation gives CASSLGNTGGAGELFF.

J is TRBJ2-2 and V is TRBV13; possible D gene TRBD1, 6 bases. Trimming stripped 9 bases from V and 0 bases from J, with 14 bases between. Germline V lookup: CDR1 PRHDT, CDR2 FYEKMQ (reference sequence). CDR3 size: 15 residues. The CDR3 region is CASTLRQANTGELFF. CDR3 nucleotides: TGTGCCAGTACCCTGAGACAGGCGAACACCGGGGAGCTGTTTTTT.

To note about this clone: Without the conserved terminal phenylalanine or tryptophan, this CDR3 likely stems from a read error. It is unclear where the CDR3 begins or ends on the DNA, so no DNA is shown, and the CDR3 is as TCRdb lists it. The chain employs TRBV28 and TRBJ1-2. The CDR3 contains 11 residues when both ends are counted. Germline assignment: CDR1 MDHEN and CDR2 SYDVKM. This CDR3 is CASRAGGVPVI.

Concerning this clone itself: Other nucleotide sequences from this sample produce the same CDR3. V usage is TRBV18 and J usage is TRBJ2-7; tentative D call: TRBD2 (6 bases). Trimming stripped 0 bases from V and 2 bases from J, with 8 bases between. Germline CDR1 reads KGHSH; CDR2 reads LQKENI. There are 14 residues in the CDR3. Here the CDR3 reads CASSPPSGAYEQYF. CDR3 sequence (DNA): TGTGCCAGCTCACCACCGTCGGGGGCCTACGAGCAGTACTTC.